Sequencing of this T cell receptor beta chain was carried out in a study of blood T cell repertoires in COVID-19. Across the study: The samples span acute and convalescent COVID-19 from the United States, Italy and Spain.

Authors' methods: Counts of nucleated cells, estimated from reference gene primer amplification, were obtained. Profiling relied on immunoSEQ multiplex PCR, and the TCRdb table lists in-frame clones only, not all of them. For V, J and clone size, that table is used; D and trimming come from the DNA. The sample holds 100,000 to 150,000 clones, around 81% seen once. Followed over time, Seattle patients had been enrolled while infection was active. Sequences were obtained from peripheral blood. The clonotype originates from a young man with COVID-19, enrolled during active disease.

For the CDR3, the DNA is TGTGCCAGCAGCTTGGTTTTTGGCGGAAGCTACGAGCAGTACTTC. Translation gives CASSLVFGGSYEQYF. This sequence joins TRBV5-6 and TRBJ2-7, with D unresolved. CDR3 length equals 15 residues. V was trimmed by 0 bases and J by 3 bases, leaving 13 bases between them. Germline V CDR1 and CDR2: SGHDT, YYEEEE.